The 20 T cell receptor beta chains below all came from one sample that was sequenced in a study of blood T cell repertoires in COVID-19. This table comes from immunoSEQ multiplex PCR, and its TCRdb copy is limited to in-frame clones, with some not included. The sample lists a few hundred thousand clones; around 84% were seen once. The specimen was peripheral blood. The source is a man aged 55 to 70 with acute or convalescent COVID-19.

This clone has just one count. The V and J genes are TRBV11-3 and TRBJ2-2; 7 bases fit TRBD1. Germline trimming cut 0 bases from V and 2 bases from J; bases unmatched to any gene: 12. The CDR3 has 19 residues. Germline V gives CDR1 SGHNT, CDR2 YENEEA. CDR3 coding DNA: TGTGCCAGCAGCTTAGATTTGATTTCGGGACAGCGAAACACCGGGGAGCTGTTTTTT. As protein: CASSLDLISGQRNTGELFF.

The chain has TRBV28 and TRBJ2-5, with TRBD1 matching 8 bases. Trimming took 3 bases from V and 5 from J; bases not matched to a gene: 11. Germline V gene lookup returns CDR1 MDHEN and CDR2 SYDVKM. The CDR3 contains 16 residues. The DNA for the CDR3 is TGTGCCAGCAGTTTGCCCTACGACAGGGGCGGCGAGACCCAGTACTTC. This encodes CASSLPYDRGGETQYF.

V and J are TRBV18 and TRBJ1-2; 7 bases match TRBD1. With 5 bases clipped from V and 5 bases from J, the junction kept 8 bases outside the gene matches. This CDR3 contains 14 residues. Germline-derived CDR1 and CDR2 are KGHSH and LQKENI. In DNA form, the CDR3 reads TGTGCCAGCTCAAATAGAGACAGGGATTATGGCTACACCTTC. It encodes CASSNRDRDYGYTF.

The chain uses TRBV10-2 and TRBJ1-1, with a possible D match to TRBD1 (5 bases). V was cut by 3 bases and J by 6 bases, with 11 bases left in between. The germline gives CDR1 WSHSY, CDR2 SAAADI. The CDR3 is 13 amino acids. DNA for the CDR3: TGCGCCAGCAGTGACGGGGGTAGAGCTGAAGCTTTCTTT. Its translation: CASSDGGRAEAFF.

This clone was recorded a few times. The rearrangement uses TRBV19 and TRBJ1-5; 8 bases map to TRBD1. The germline CDR1 and CDR2 sequences are LNHDA and SQIVND (reference sequence). The CDR3 consists of 13 residues. Unmatched junction bases numbered 4, after V lost 5 bases and J lost 7 bases. This chain's CDR3 is CASSGPGGQPQHF. The CDR3 DNA is TGTGCCAGTAGTGGCCCAGGGGGCCAGCCCCAGCATTTT. The whole variable domain, remainder taken from reference TRBV19 and TRBJ1-5, is DGGITQSPKYLFRKEGQNVTLSCEQNLNHDAMYWYRQDPGQGLRLIYYSQIVNDFQKGDIAEGYSVSREKKESFPLTVTSAQKNPTAFYLCASSGPGGQPQHFGDGTRLSIL.

This clone was counted once. The chain couples TRBV12-3 or TRBV12-4 to TRBJ1-2; a possible D gene is TRBD1 (5 bases). The CDR3 has 13 residues. V lost 3 bases, J lost 4 bases, and 9 bases lay in between. The DNA for the CDR3 is TGTGCCAGCAGTTTCGGGGGGTTCTATGGCTACACCTTC. It yields the protein CASSFGGFYGYTF.

This chain connects TRBV19 to TRBJ1-3; D might be TRBD1 (6 bases). Trimming stripped 3 bases from V and 4 bases from J, with 19 bases between. Looked up from germline, CDR1 is LNHDA and CDR2 is SQIVND (reference sequence). CDR3 length: 17 residues. The CDR3 coding sequence is TGTGCCAGTAGTATTATCATCGGCCAGGGGCCAGGAAACACCATATATTTT. This translates into CASSIIIGQGPGNTIYF.

The chain couples TRBV5-4 to TRBJ1-4, with 7 bases identical to TRBD1. With 3 bases clipped from V and 4 bases from J, the junction kept 6 bases outside the gene matches. Germline lookup yields CDR1 SGHNT and CDR2 YYREEE (reference sequence). CDR3 length: 15 amino acids. CDR3 nucleotides: TGTGCCAGCAGCTGGGACAGAGGGGATAATGAAAAACTGTTTTTT. The encoded protein is CASSWDRGDNEKLFF.

The chain carries TRBV6-5 and TRBJ1-1, with no clear D. CDR3 length: 10 amino acids. V lost 10 bases to trimming and J lost 3 bases, with 6 bases between them. Germline CDR1 MNHEY, CDR2 SVGAGI. CDR3 coding DNA: TGTGCCACTCGGGACACTGAAGCTTTCTTT. Translation: CATRDTEAFF.

The chain links TRBV6-4 to TRBJ2-3, with D possibly TRBD2 on 6 matching bases. Germline V gene lookup returns CDR1 MRHNA and CDR2 SNTAGT. Trimming removed 6 bases at V and 0 bases at J, with 13 bases between. The CDR3 contains 15 residues. This CDR3 is CASRRDSLSTDTQYF. Written as DNA, the CDR3 is TGTGCCAGCAGGCGGGATTCCCTTAGCACAGATACGCAGTATTTT.

The gene calls are TRBV6-2 or TRBV6-3 and TRBJ1-5; D gene uncertain. With 5 bases removed from V and 10 bases from J, the gap between germline ends came to 9 bases. The length of the CDR3 is 11 residues. Germline CDR1 is MNHEY and CDR2 is SVGEGT. CDR3 DNA: TGTGCCAGCAGTGGGAGTGGACCCCAGCATTTT. Its protein is CASSGSGPQHF.

The CDR3 DNA reads TGTGCCAGCAGTTACCTCGACAGGGTCGGGGCTGAAGCTTTCTTT. It specifies CASSYLDRVGAEAFF. This rearrangement joins TRBV6-6 to TRBJ1-1; 7 bases fit TRBD1. CDR3 size: 15 residues. Germline CDR1 and CDR2: MNHNY and SVGAGI (reference sequence). V gave up 2 bases and J gave up 6 bases; unmatched junction bases: 9.

This chain uses TRBV18 with TRBJ2-1; 10 bases line up with TRBD2. CDR3 length: 15 amino acids. J lost 4 bases, V lost 4 bases, and 4 bases had no gene match. Per the germline V gene, CDR1 is KGHSH and CDR2 is LQKENI. The CDR3 here is CASSRISGGYNEQFF. CDR3 nucleotides: TGTGCCAGCTCACGGATTAGCGGGGGGTACAATGAGCAGTTCTTC.

This clone was counted many times. The rearrangement links TRBV5-1 to TRBJ2-3, with 13 bases identical to TRBD2. The CDR3 length is 13 residues. The ends lost 5 bases at V and 7 bases at J; junction bases unmatched: 1. The germline V gene has CDR1 SGHRS and CDR2 YFSETQ. The CDR3 is CASRLAGGNTQYF. The CDR3, as DNA: TGCGCCAGCAGACTAGCGGGGGGGAATACGCAGTATTTT.

In DNA, the CDR3 is TGTGCCAGCAGTGAGGTTGCGGGGGTTGGCACAGATACGCAGTATTTT. Amino acid sequence: CASSEVAGVGTDTQYF. The J gene is TRBJ2-3, the V gene TRBV6-1; 7 positions match TRBD2. The CDR3 has 16 amino acids. Germline V gives CDR1 MNHNS, CDR2 SASEGT. Trimming removed 3 bases from V and 1 base from J; junction bases left unmatched: 7.

The chain links TRBV2 to TRBJ2-5, with D tentatively TRBD1 (5 bases). The germline V and J ends were trimmed by 5 bases and 1 base, with 11 bases remaining between them. The CDR3 runs 14 residues. The germline V gene has CDR1 SNHLY and CDR2 FYNNEI. The CDR3 nucleotides are TGTGCCAGCAGTCTCCAGGGCCTCCAAGAGACCCAGTACTTC. Its protein product is CASSLQGLQETQYF.

This clone was seen only a few times. The chain links TRBV14 to TRBJ2-1, with 11 bases identical to TRBD2. The CDR3 has 23 amino acids. CDR1 and CDR2 (germline): SGHDN, FVKESK. V shed 1 base and J 0 bases; nucleotides not matched to a gene: 20. In nucleotides, the CDR3 is TGTGCCAGCAGCCAAGGGAAGGCTCGGGCTAGCGGGGGGCCCCGGAGCTCCTACAATGAGCAGTTCTTC. It yields the protein CASSQGKARASGGPRSSYNEQFF.

This rearrangement joins TRBV25-1 to TRBJ2-2, with TRBD1 as a possible D gene (6 bases). The germline CDR1 and CDR2 sequences are MGHDK and SYGVNS. V lost 4 bases and J lost 7, with 13 bases in between. The CDR3 has 14 residues. CDR3 in amino acids: CASSGVRGSGELFF. The CDR3 nucleotides are TGTGCCAGCAGTGGGGTCAGGGGTAGCGGGGAGCTGTTTTTT.

The chain uses TRBV27 and TRBJ2-7, with TRBD1 identical over 8 bases. Germline V gene data show CDR1 as MNHEY and CDR2 as SMNVEV (reference sequence). With 5 bases clipped from V and 2 bases from J, the junction kept 8 bases outside the gene matches. The length of the CDR3 is 15 residues. CDR3 DNA: TGTGCCAGCAGTCTTCGACAGGGGACCACCTACGAGCAGTACTTC. This translates into CASSLRQGTTYEQYF.

The chain is built from TRBV7-7 and TRBJ1-5; 11 nucleotides match TRBD1. The CDR3 is made up of 17 amino acids. Germline assignment: CDR1 SSHAT and CDR2 FNYEAQ (reference sequence). Trimming at V came to 5 bases and at J to 2 bases, leaving 8 bases not matched to a gene. In nucleotides, the CDR3 is TGTGCCAGCAGCCCCGACGGGACAGGGGGAGGCAATCAGCCCCAGCATTTT. Its protein product is CASSPDGTGGGNQPQHF.